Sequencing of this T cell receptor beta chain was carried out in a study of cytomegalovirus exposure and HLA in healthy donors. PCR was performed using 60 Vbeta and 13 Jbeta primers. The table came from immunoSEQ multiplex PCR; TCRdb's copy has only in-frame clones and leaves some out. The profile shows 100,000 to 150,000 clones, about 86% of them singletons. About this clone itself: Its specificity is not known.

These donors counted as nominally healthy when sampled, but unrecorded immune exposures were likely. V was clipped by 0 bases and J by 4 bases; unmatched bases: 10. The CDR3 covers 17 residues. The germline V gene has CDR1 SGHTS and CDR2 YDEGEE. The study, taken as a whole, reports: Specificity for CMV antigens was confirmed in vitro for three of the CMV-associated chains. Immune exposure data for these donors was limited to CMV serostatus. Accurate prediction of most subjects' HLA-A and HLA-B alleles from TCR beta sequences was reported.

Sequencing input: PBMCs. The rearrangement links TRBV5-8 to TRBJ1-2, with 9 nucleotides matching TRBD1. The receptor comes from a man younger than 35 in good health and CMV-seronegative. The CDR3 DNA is TGTGCCAGCAGCTTGGGTCCGACAGGGGGTATAAGCTATGGCTACACCTTC. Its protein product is CASSLGPTGGISYGYTF.